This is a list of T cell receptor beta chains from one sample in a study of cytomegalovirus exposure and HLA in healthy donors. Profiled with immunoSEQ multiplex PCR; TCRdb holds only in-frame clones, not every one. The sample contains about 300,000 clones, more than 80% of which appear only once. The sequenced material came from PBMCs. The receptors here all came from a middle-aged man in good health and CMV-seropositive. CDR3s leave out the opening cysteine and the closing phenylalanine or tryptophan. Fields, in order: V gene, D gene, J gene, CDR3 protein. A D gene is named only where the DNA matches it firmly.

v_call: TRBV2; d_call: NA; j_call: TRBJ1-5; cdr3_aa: ASSAGHSNQPQH
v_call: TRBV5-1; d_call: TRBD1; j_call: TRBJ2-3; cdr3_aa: ASSGTGSPTDTQY
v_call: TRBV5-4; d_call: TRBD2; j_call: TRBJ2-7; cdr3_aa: ASSLGREHYEQY
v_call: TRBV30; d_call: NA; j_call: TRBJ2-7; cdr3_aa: AWSRQNYEQY
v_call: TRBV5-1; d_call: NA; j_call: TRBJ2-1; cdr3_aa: ASTETSSYNEQF
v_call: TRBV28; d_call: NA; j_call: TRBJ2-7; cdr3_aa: ASSPWGRYSLTYEQY
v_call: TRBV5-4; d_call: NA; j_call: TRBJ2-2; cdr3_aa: ASSLGLGANSDTGELF
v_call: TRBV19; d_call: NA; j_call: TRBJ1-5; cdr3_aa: ASSTGAYDQPQH
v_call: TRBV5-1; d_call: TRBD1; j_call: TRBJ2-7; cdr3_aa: ASSTGQGDDEQY
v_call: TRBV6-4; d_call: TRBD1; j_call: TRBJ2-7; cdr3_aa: ASSDPVTGDLSYEQY
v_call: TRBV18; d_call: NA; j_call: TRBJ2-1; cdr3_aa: ASSPPRRVVGNEQF
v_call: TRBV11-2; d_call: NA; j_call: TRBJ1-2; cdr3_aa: ASGYSYGYT
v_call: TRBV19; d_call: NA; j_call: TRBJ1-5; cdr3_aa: ASSIGGAQPQH